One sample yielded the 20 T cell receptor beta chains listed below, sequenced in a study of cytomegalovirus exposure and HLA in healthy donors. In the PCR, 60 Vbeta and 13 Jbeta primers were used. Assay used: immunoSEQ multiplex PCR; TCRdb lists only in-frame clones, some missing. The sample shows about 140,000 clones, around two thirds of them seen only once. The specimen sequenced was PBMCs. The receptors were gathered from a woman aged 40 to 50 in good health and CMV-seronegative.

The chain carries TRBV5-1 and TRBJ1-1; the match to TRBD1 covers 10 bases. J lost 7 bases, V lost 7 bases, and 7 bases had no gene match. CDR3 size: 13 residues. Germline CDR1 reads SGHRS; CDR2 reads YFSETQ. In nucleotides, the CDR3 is TGCGCCAGCGGGACAGGGGATCTTCGTGAAGCTTTCTTT. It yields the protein CASGTGDLREAFF. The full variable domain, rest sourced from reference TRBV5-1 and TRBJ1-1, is KAGVTQTPRYLIKTRGQQVTLSCSPISGHRSVSWYQQTPGQGLQFLFEYFSETQRNKGNFPGRFSGRQFSNSRSEMNVSTLELGDSALYLCASGTGDLREAFFGQGTRLTVV.

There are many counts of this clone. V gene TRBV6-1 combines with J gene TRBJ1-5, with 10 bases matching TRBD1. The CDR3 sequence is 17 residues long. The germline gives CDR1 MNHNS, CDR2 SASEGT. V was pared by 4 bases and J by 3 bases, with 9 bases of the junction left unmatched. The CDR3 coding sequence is TGTGCCAGCAGTGCCCCTCGGGACAGGGGCTCCAATCAGCCCCAGCATTTT. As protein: CASSAPRDRGSNQPQHF.

The CDR3 protein is CASSFGTSGGEAQYF. CDR3 DNA sequence: TGTGCCAGCAGCTTCGGGACTAGCGGGGGGGAGGCGCAGTATTTT. The V call is TRBV7-2, the J call TRBJ2-3; 16 nucleotides match TRBD2. The germline gives CDR1 SGHTA, CDR2 FQGNSA. The J segment lost 10 bases and the V segment lost 3 bases, leaving 4 bases of the junction unmatched. The CDR3 is 15 amino acids.

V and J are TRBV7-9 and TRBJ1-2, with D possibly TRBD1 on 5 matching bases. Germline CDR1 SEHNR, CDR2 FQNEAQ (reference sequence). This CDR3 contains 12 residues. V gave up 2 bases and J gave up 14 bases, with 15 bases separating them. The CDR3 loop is CASSLSTGPTTF. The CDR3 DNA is TGTGCCAGCAGCTTAAGTACAGGTCCAACTACCTTC.

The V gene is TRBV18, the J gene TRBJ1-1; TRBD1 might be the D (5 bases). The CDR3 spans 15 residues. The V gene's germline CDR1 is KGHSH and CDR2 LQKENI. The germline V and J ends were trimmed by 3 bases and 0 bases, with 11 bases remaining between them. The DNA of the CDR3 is TGTGCCAGCTCACCCCAGACAGTTTTGAACACTGAAGCTTTCTTT. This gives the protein CASSPQTVLNTEAFF.

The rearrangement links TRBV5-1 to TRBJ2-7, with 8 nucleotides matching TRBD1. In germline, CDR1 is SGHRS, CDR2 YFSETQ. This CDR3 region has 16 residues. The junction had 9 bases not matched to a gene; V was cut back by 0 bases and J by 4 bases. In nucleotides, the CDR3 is TGCGCCAGCAGCTTGGAGCCAGGGGGCCTATTATACGAGCAGTACTTC. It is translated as CASSLEPGGLLYEQYF.

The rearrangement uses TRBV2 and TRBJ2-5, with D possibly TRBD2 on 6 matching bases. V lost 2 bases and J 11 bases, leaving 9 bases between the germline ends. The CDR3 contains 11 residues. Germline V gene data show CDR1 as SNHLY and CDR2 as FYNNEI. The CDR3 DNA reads TGTGCCAGCAGTGAATTAGCGGAGCAGTACTTC. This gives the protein CASSELAEQYF.

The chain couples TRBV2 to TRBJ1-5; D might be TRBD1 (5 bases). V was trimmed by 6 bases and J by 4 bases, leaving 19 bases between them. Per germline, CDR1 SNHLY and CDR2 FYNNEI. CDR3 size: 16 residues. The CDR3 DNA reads TGTGCCAGCAGCGCCTCCGGGACTCTTTATAATCAGCCCCAGCATTTT. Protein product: CASSASGTLYNQPQHF.

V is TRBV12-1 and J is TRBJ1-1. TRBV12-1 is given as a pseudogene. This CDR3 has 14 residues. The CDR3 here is CASSGRLGGTEAFF. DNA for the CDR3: TGTGCCAGCAGCGGCCGGCTGGGAGGCACTGAAGCTTTCTTT.

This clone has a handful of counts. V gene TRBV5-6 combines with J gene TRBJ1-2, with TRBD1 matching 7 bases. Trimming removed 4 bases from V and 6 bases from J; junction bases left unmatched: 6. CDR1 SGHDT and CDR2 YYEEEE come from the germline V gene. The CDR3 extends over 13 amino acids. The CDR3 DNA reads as TGTGCCAGCAGCGCAGGGGGGTGGGATGGCTACACCTTC. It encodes CASSAGGWDGYTF.

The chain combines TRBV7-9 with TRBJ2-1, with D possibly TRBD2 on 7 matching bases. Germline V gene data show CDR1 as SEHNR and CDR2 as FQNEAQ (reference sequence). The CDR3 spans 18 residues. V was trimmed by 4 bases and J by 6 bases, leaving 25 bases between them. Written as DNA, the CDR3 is TGTGCCAGCAGCTCCTTACGCGCGAGGGGGGGGGAAGGCAATGAGCAGTTCTTC. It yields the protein CASSSLRARGGEGNEQFF.

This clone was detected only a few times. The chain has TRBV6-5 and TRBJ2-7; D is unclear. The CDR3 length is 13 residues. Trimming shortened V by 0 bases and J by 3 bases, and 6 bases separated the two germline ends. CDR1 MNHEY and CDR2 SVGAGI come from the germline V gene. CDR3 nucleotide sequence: TGTGCCAGCAGTTACTCGATCAGCTACGAGCAGTACTTC. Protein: CASSYSISYEQYF.

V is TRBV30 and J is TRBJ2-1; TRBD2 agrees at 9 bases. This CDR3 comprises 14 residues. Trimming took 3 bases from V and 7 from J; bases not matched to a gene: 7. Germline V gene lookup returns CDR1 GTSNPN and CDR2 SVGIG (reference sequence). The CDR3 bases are TGTGCCTGGAGGGCGGGGGGGAGTAAAAATGAGCAGTTCTTC. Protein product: CAWRAGGSKNEQFF.

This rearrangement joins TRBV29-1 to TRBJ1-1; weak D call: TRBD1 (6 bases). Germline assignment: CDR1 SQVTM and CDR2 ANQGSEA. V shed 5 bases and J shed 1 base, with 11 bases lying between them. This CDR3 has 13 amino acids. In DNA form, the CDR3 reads TGCAGCGTTCGCAGGACAGCGAACACTGAAGCTTTCTTT. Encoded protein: CSVRRTANTEAFF.

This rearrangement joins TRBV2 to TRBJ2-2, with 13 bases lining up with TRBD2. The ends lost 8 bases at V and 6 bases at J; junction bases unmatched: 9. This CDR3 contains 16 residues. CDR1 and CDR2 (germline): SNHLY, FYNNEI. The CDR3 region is CASSSPGLAGPGELFF. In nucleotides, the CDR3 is TGTGCCAGCTCGAGCCCGGGACTAGCGGGGCCCGGGGAGCTGTTTTTT.

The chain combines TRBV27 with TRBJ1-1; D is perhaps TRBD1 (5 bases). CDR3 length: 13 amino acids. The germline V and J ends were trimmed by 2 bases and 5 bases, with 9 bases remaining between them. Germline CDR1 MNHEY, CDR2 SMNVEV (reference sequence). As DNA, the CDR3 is TGTGCCAGCAGTTTAGGGGCAGAAACTGAAGCTTTCTTT. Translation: CASSLGAETEAFF.

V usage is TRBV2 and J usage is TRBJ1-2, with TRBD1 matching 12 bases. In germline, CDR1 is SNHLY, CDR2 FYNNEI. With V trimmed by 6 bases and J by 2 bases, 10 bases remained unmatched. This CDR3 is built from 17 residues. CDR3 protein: CASSSPGQGAGNYGYTF. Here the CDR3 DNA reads TGTGCCAGCAGCTCCCCGGGACAGGGGGCGGGAAACTATGGCTACACCTTC.

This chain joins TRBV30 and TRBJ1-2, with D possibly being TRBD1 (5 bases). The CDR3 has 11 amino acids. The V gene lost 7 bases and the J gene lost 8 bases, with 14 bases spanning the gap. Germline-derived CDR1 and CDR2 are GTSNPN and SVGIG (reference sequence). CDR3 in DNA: TGTGCCTCCACCAGGGTATTGGGCTACACCTTC. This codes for CASTRVLGYTF.

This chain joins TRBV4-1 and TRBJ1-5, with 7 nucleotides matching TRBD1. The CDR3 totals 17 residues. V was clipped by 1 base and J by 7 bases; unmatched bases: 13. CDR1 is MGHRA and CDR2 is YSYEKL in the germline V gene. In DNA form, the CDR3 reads TGCGCCAGCAGCCAAGCCCTAGGGGTCGACAGGGACCAGCCCCAGCATTTT. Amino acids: CASSQALGVDRDQPQHF.

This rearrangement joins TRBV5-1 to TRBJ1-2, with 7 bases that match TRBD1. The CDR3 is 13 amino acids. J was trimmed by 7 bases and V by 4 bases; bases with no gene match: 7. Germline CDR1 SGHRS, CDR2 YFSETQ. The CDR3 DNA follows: TGCGCCAGCAGCGCCCGACAGGGCGCTGGCTACACCTTC. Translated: CASSARQGAGYTF.